The sequence of this T cell receptor beta chain was determined in a study of blood T cell repertoires in COVID-19. Overall study: Samples came from the United States, Italy and Spain, spanning acute and convalescent COVID-19.

This clone was counted a single time. Study processing details: It was from reference gene primer amplification that nucleated cell counts were estimated. The method was immunoSEQ multiplex PCR; TCRdb's version includes in-frame clones alone and lacks a portion of them. V, J and clone size were drawn from that table, and D and trimming were deduced from the DNA. The sample lists under 150,000 clones, around 86% occurring once. Trimming removed 3 bases at V and 5 bases at J, with 17 bases between. CDR1 and CDR2 from the germline V gene are SGDLS and YYNGEE. The CDR3 spans 15 residues. This sequence was found in a man aged 35-49 years with active or convalescent COVID-19. The genes are TRBV9 and TRBJ2-5; no clear D. Specimen: peripheral blood. DNA for the CDR3: TGTGCCAGCAGCGGTAATAGCCGGGTTGGGGAGACCCAGTACTTC. Amino acid sequence: CASSGNSRVGETQYF. The full variable domain, with the rest looked up from reference TRBV9 and TRBJ2-5, is DSGVTQTPKHLITATGQRVTLRCSPRSGDLSVYWYQQSLDQGLQFLIQYYNGEERAKGNILERFSAQQFPDLHSELNLSSLELGDSALYFCASSGNSRVGETQYFGPGTRLLVL.